This paragraph reports one TCR beta chain. No antigen is known for it. The sample belongs to a study of vaccination effects on CD4 cells after COVID-19. Regarding the study as a whole: Cross-reactivity with common cold coronaviruses was shown by only 1 of 255 vaccine-induced clones in healthy vaccinees. In the late period after vaccination, infection- and vaccine-induced clones contracted markedly.

Here immunoSEQ multiplex PCR was the method, and the copy in TCRdb shows in-frame clones only, minus some. The sample yields about 73,000 clones, about four fifths seen once. Sequencing was preceded by expansion of antigen-specific CD4+ T cells with viral peptide pools in the ViraFEST assay. Investigators separated out CD4+ T cells once more than nine days of culture had passed. Nucleocapsid antibodies stayed negative before and after vaccination, showing no earlier SARS-CoV-2 infection. This CDR3 contains 14 residues. Germline values: CDR1 LNHDA, CDR2 SQIVND (reference sequence). The V end was cut by 7 bases, the J end by 1 base, with 13 bases between.

The specimen comprised CD4+ T cells from PBMCs cultured with HCoV-NL63 spike peptides, sampled before COVID-19 vaccination. The sequence derives from a human donor who received a COVID-19 vaccine. This chain connects TRBV19 to TRBJ1-1; a possible D gene is TRBD1 (5 bases). CDR3 in amino acids: CASTTQARNTEAFF. The CDR3 bases are TGTGCCAGTACCACACAGGCGAGGAACACTGAAGCTTTCTTT. Full variable domain (remainder filled in from reference TRBV19 and TRBJ1-1): DGGITQSPKYLFRKEGQNVTLSCEQNLNHDAMYWYRQDPGQGLRLIYYSQIVNDFQKGDIAEGYSVSREKKESFPLTVTSAQKNPTAFYLCASTTQARNTEAFFGQGTRLTVV.